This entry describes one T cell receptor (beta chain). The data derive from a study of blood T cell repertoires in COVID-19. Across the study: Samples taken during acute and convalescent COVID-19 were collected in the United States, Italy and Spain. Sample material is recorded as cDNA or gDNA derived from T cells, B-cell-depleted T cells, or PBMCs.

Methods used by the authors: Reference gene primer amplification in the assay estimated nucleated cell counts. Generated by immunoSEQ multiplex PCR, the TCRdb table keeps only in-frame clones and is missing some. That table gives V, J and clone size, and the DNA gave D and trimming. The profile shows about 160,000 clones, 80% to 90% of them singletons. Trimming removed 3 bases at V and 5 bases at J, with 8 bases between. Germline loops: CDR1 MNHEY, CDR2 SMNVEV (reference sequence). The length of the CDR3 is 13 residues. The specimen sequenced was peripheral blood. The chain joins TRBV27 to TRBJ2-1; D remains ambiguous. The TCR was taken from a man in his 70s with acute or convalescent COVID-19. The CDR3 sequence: CASSFYHDNEQFF. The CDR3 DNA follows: TGTGCCAGCAGTTTCTACCACGACAATGAGCAGTTCTTC.